A selection of T cell receptor beta chains follows, all from one sample in a study of T cells after yellow fever vaccination. TCRdb passed the 5' RACE reads through MiXCR, listing each CDR3 protein once. The table shows 250,000 to 400,000 distinct CDR3 sequences, with over 3.5% occurring only once. The source material was PBMCs, sampled 15 days after the yellow fever booster vaccination. The origin of the receptors is a man aged 18 to 29 who received the YFV17D yellow fever vaccine. The conserved cysteine and the conserved F or W are not part of the CDR3 here. D genes are given only for firm matches.

D,length,V,CDR3
-,13,TRBV7-2,ASSFKPGTASGYT
TRBD2,13,TRBV4-3,ASSQDLAGADTQY
-,11,TRBV9,ASSVGKVDGYT
TRBD2,15,TRBV7-2,ASSLWPRAGGSNEQF
-,11,TRBV6-5,ASRNTRKETQY
TRBD1,13,TRBV10-3,AISDVGTDVYGYT
-,14,TRBV2,ASSDQASFLGTEAF
-,11,TRBV5-1,ASSTSGENIQY
-,12,TRBV14,ASSQRAWTGELF
-,11,TRBV7-2,ASSSPGAKTQY
TRBD1,12,TRBV20-1,SATGQVFADTQY
-,13,TRBV6-1,ASSAPQGPPYGYT
-,12,TRBV19,ASSSDRRRDTQY
-,11,TRBV7-2,AVQRGLNTEAF
TRBD1,13,TRBV4-3,ASSRDSSNNSPLH
-,13,TRBV5-1,ASSLSLQGQETQY
-,12,TRBV15,ATSRTVYNSPLH
TRBD2,14,TRBV6-5,ASSYSAGGPGNEQF
-,11,TRBV6-5,ASKRDLNYGYT
-,14,TRBV7-2,ASSPPQGGNTGELF
TRBD1,12,TRBV29-1,SVAGQGWADTQY
-,14,TRBV27,ASSPGVNRPGSPLH
TRBD1,13,TRBV20-1,SARWGTGGSYEQY
-,14,TRBV6-5,ASSHETYDKAPEQF
-,13,TRBV20-1,SVTRLGGLYNEQF
-,15,TRBV6-2/TRBV6-3,ASSYSKTGPALGTQY
TRBD2,14,TRBV30,AWSVWAGGSTDTQY
-,11,TRBV20-1,SASISTGNEQF
-,12,TRBV5-1,ASSLESTNYGYT
-,11,TRBV20-1,SARVANTGELF
TRBD1,12,TRBV12-3/TRBV12-4,ASRKTGGHSPLH
-,13,TRBV15,ATSASPRGGNEQF
TRBD1,13,TRBV9,ASSVGDRENEKLF
-,15,TRBV5-1,ASSLTRNPHNTDTQY
-,13,TRBV9,ASSVTPGVNTEAF
-,16,TRBV4-2,ASSQDLSASTVTYEQY
-,11,TRBV5-6,ASSPTEYNEQF
-,15,TRBV7-8,ASSIPRIPINTDTQY
-,11,TRBV29-1,SVHLGSGNTIY
-,9,TRBV30,ALTGAGPLH
-,13,TRBV6-5,ASSYSYTGNQPQH
TRBD2,14,TRBV4-3,ASSPEPWTSGGEQF
-,12,TRBV5-4,ASSPGVESEKLF
TRBD1,12,TRBV18,ASSPEGQGSGYT
TRBD1,10,TRBV6-2/TRBV6-3,ASSYSGDREY
-,10,TRBV12-3/TRBV12-4,ASSFNDYEQY
-,9,TRBV30,AWGRSQPQH
TRBD2,12,TRBV7-2,ASSSGLVTDTQY
TRBD1,11,TRBV5-1,ASSSLDRDGYT
-,12,TRBV4-3,ASSQEARTGELF
TRBD1,13,TRBV18,ASTQGTGGGETQY
TRBD1,15,TRBV6-5,ASSQTLGTGWGYGYT
TRBD1,14,TRBV4-3,ASSQDRTGGADTQY
TRBD2,11,TRBV12-3/TRBV12-4,ASRWTSGETQY
-,13,TRBV15,ATSRGNGVETPLH